These T cell receptor beta chains were read from a single sample in a study of cytomegalovirus exposure and HLA in healthy donors. Only in-frame clones appear in the TCRdb table, and some are missing; sequencing was by immunoSEQ multiplex PCR. This table has fewer than 350,000 clones, around 89% appearing once. Sequencing input: PBMCs. These receptors came from a woman aged 18 to 35 in good health and CMV-seronegative. The CDR3 runs from the conserved cysteine through the conserved F or W. The D gene is left open where the match is weak. Clone size appears in some rows only: once, few, many, or a class for an expanded clone.

NA	TRBV6-4	NA	TRBJ2-7	TGTGCCAGCAGTGTCGTAGACAGCTACGAGCAGTACTTC	CASSVVDSYEQYF
NA	TRBV19	NA	TRBJ2-3	TGTGCCAGCCGGGATCCCGGCCACCTCACAGATACGCAGTATTTT	CASRDPGHLTDTQYF
TRBD2	TRBV28	NA	TRBJ2-5	TGTGCCAGCAGTCACAATCGACAGACTAGCGGGAGACACGAGACCCAGTACTTC	CASSHNRQTSGRHETQYF
NA	TRBV30	NA	TRBJ2-3	TGTGCCTGGAGCGGCCCTCCTAGCGCAGATACGCAGTATTTT	CAWSGPPSADTQYF
TRBD1	TRBV9	NA	TRBJ2-3	TGTGCCAGCAGCGTAGAGGCAGGGGGACGGGCAGATACGCAGTATTTT	CASSVEAGGRADTQYF
NA	TRBV4-1	NA	TRBJ1-3	TGCGCCAGCAGCCGGGGAGGGATAGTCCTCTCTGGAAACACCATATATTTT	CASSRGGIVLSGNTIYF
TRBD2	TRBV18	NA	TRBJ2-5	TGTGCCAGCTCACCAGGACTAGCGGGAGAGACCCAGTACTTC	CASSPGLAGETQYF
TRBD1	TRBV28	NA	TRBJ2-7	TGTGCCAGCAGTTGGGGACAGGGTCTCTACGAGCAGTACTTC	CASSWGQGLYEQYF
TRBD1	TRBV6-4	many	TRBJ1-4	TGTGCCAGCAGCACTACAGGGGAGAGCGAAAAACTGTTTTTT	CASSTTGESEKLFF
NA	TRBV28	NA	TRBJ1-6	TGTGCCAGCAGCCTGGCGGATTATCCCCTCCACTTT	CASSLADYPLHF
NA	TRBV7-6	few	TRBJ2-7	TGTGCCAGCAGCCCGACGGCGGCAACGATCTACGAGCAGTACTTC	CASSPTAATIYEQYF
TRBD1	TRBV5-1	NA	TRBJ2-1	TGCGCCAGCAGGCCGAGGACAGGGGACTTATCAGGTGAGCAGTTCTTC	CASRPRTGDLSGEQFF